This T cell receptor beta chain comes out of a study of Graves' ophthalmopathy and Graves' hyperthyroidism. General observations from the study: The model's prediction of ophthalmopathy progression had approximately 67% sensitivity and 72% to 80% specificity. Blood shared most expanded thyroid clonotypes above 0.001 frequency.

The authors amplified TCR beta CDR3 regions, and they did so from RNA transcripts for repertoire sequencing. Second-round multiplex PCR followed a first-round RT-PCR using HTBI primers. MiXCR, run by TCRdb on the multiplex PCR reads, gives a single entry per CDR3 protein. In the table there are about 550,000 distinct CDR3 sequences, 39% of which are singletons. This clonotype was observed a handful of times. What it binds is not known. Germline assignment: CDR1 DFQATT and CDR2 SNEGSKA (reference sequence). CDR3 length: 16 residues. The TCR comes from an adult man with Graves' hyperthyroidism. Input material: peripheral blood or thyroid tissue (not recorded which). V gene TRBV20-1 combines with J gene TRBJ2-5; 11 nucleotides agree with TRBD2. The end of the DNA aligns better with TRBJ2-1, so the J call may be wrong. For the CDR3, the DNA is TGCAGTGCTAGAGGTTTAGCGGGGGGGAACTACAATGAGCAGTTCTTC. This translates into CSARGLAGGNYNEQFF.